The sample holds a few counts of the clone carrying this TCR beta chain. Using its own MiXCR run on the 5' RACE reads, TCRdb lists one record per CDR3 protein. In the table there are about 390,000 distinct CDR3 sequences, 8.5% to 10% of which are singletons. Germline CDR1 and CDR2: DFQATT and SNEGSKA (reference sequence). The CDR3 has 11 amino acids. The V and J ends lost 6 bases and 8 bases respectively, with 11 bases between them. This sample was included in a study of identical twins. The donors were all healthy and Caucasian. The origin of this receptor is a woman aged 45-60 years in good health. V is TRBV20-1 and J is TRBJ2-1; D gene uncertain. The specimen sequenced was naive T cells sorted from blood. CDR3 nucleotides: TGCAGTGCCCCACGGCTCCATGAGCAGTTCTTC. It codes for CSAPRLHEQFF.